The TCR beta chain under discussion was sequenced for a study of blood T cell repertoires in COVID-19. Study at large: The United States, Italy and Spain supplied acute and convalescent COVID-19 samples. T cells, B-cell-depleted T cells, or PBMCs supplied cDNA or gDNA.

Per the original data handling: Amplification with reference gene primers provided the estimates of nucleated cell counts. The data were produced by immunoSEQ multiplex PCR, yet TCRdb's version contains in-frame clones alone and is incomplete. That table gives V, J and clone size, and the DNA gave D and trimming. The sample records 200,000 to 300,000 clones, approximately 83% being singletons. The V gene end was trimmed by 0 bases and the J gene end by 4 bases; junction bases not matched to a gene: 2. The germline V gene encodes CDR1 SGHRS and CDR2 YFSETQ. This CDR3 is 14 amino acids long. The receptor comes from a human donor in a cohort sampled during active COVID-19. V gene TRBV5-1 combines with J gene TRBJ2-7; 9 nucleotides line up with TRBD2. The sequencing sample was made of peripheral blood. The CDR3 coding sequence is TGCGCCAGCAGCTTGGGACTAGCGGAATACGAGCAGTACTTC. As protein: CASSLGLAEYEQYF.